Below, 27 T cell receptor beta chains from the same sample are listed, as sequenced in a study of technical replicates of blood from a handful of donors. Assay used: immunoSEQ multiplex PCR; TCRdb lists only in-frame clones, some missing. The sample has around 63,000 clones, roughly 98% seen once. The sequenced sample was T cells isolated from PBMCs. The source is a human donor in good health.

This clone was seen a single time. The chain employs TRBV5-1 and TRBJ2-5; TRBD1 might be the D (6 bases). In germline, CDR1 is SGHRS, CDR2 YFSETQ. The CDR3 is 15 residues long. The V and J ends lost 3 bases and 5 bases respectively, with 17 bases between them. The CDR3 is CASSSNSGQGETQYF. DNA for the CDR3: TGCGCCAGCAGCTCCAACTCAGGCCAGGGGGAGACCCAGTACTTC. The variable domain in full, with the rest retrieved from reference TRBV5-1 and TRBJ2-5, is KAGVTQTPRYLIKTRGQQVTLSCSPISGHRSVSWYQQTPGQGLQFLFEYFSETQRNKGNFPGRFSGRQFSNSRSEMNVSTLELGDSALYLCASSSNSGQGETQYFGPGTRLLVL.

This chain connects TRBV5-1 to TRBJ2-3, with D possibly being TRBD2 (5 bases). The CDR3 contains 14 residues. Germline V gene sequence: CDR1 SGHRS, CDR2 YFSETQ. V gave up 2 bases and J gave up 0 bases, with 7 bases separating them. CDR3 sequence: CASSFAGSTDTQYF. The CDR3 DNA sequence: TGCGCCAGCAGCTTTGCGGGTAGCACAGATACGCAGTATTTT.

The chain is built from TRBV4-1 and TRBJ2-7, with 8 bases aligning to TRBD1. CDR3 size: 16 residues. The ends lost 3 bases at V and 5 bases at J; junction bases unmatched: 12. The germline CDR1 and CDR2 sequences are MGHRA and YSYEKL. The CDR3 bases are TGCGCCAGCAGCCATGAACCGGGACAGGTTTCCGACGAGCAGTACTTC. Translation: CASSHEPGQVSDEQYF.

Worth noting for this clone: Other DNA sequences in the sample encode the same CDR3. The rearrangement uses TRBV5-1 and TRBJ2-1; no definite D call. The germline CDR1 and CDR2 sequences are SGHRS and YFSETQ. Trimming took 0 bases from V and 0 from J, leaving 7 bases between them. This CDR3 has 15 amino acids. CDR3 sequence (DNA): TGCGCCAGCAGCTTGGGCGGCGGCTCCTACAATGAGCAGTTCTTC. Protein product: CASSLGGGSYNEQFF.

V usage is TRBV18 and J usage is TRBJ1-2, with TRBD1 matching 7 bases. V dropped 0 bases and J dropped 7; count of bases not matched to a gene: 2. This CDR3 is built from 13 residues. Germline CDR1 is KGHSH and CDR2 is LQKENI. The CDR3 bases are TGTGCCAGCTCACCACCGACAGGGACTGGCTACACCTTC. Translation: CASSPPTGTGYTF.

For this clone: The junction departs from the called germline gene at one end, perhaps through a read error. This CDR3 reads CASTRQGMNTEAFF. The CDR3 DNA reads as TGTGCTAGTACTAGGCAGGGCATGAACACTGAAGCTTTCTTT. The chain couples TRBV19 to TRBJ1-1; TRBD1 might be the D (5 bases). Germline V gene data show CDR1 as LNHDA and CDR2 as SQIVND (reference sequence). This CDR3 has 14 residues.

The chain has TRBV6-5 and TRBJ2-7; D is possibly TRBD2 (6 bases). V was cut by 4 bases and J by 5 bases, with 12 bases left in between. Germline V lookup: CDR1 MNHEY, CDR2 SVGAGI. The CDR3 loop spans 13 amino acids. CDR3 nucleotides: TGTGCCAGCAGTTCAACGGGACTCCACGAGCAGTACTTC. This sequence encodes CASSSTGLHEQYF.

CDR3 sequence reads: CAWSKNSNTGELFF. The DNA for the CDR3 is TGTGCCTGGAGTAAAAACAGCAACACCGGGGAGCTGTTTTTT. The chain couples TRBV30 to TRBJ2-2, with unresolved D. The germline gives CDR1 GTSNPN, CDR2 SVGIG (reference sequence). The CDR3 is made up of 14 amino acids. V was pared by 2 bases and J by 2 bases, with 9 bases between.

The chain recombines TRBV7-2 with TRBJ2-7; a weak D match, TRBD2 (6 bases). Per germline, CDR1 SGHTA and CDR2 FQGNSA. V lost 2 bases and J lost 3, with 26 bases in between. The CDR3 is 19 amino acids. CDR3 bases: TGTGCCAGCAGCTTATTCACTCTTGAGTCCGGGGGACGCCTCTACGAGCAGTACTTC. It specifies CASSLFTLESGGRLYEQYF.

V usage is TRBV27 and J usage is TRBJ2-1, with D uncertain. V lost 2 bases to trimming and J lost 0 bases, with 8 bases between them. The CDR3 loop spans 15 amino acids. The germline V gene has CDR1 MNHEY and CDR2 SMNVEV (reference sequence). CDR3 bases: TGTGCCAGCAGTTTAACACCTTACTCCTACAATGAGCAGTTCTTC. Encoded protein: CASSLTPYSYNEQFF.

The chain joins TRBV4-2 to TRBJ2-7; 9 bases are shared with TRBD1. The CDR3 contains 17 residues. In germline, CDR1 is LGHNA, CDR2 YNFKEQ. The ends lost 5 bases at V and 2 bases at J; junction bases unmatched: 13. Written as DNA, the CDR3 is TGTGCCAGCAGCTCACCGGGGACAGGGACAGGGCCCTACGAGCAGTACTTC. Translating it yields CASSSPGTGTGPYEQYF.

The V gene is TRBV13, the J gene TRBJ2-7; 8 nucleotides match TRBD2. V trimming: 4 bases; J trimming: 5 bases; junction bases outside the gene matches: 10. The germline V gene encodes CDR1 PRHDT and CDR2 FYEKMQ (reference sequence). This CDR3 has 15 amino acids. CDR3 in amino acids: CASSSNPVRGDEQYF. The CDR3 DNA sequence: TGTGCCAGCAGCTCGAACCCGGTGCGGGGGGACGAGCAGTACTTC.

This clone was seen once. The genes are TRBV6-5 and TRBJ1-5; maybe TRBD1 (5 bases). V lost 0 bases and J lost 6, with 9 bases in between. Germline V gene lookup returns CDR1 MNHEY and CDR2 SVGAGI. CDR3 length equals 14 residues. The CDR3 protein is CASSYSTGVQPQHF. In DNA form, the CDR3 reads TGTGCCAGCAGTTACTCGACGGGGGTTCAGCCCCAGCATTTT.

The chain carries TRBV7-3 and TRBJ2-5; no clear D gene. Trimming stripped 0 bases from V and 4 bases from J, with 6 bases between. The germline V gene encodes CDR1 SGHTA and CDR2 FQGTGA. There are 13 residues in the CDR3. The chain's CDR3 is CASSLTGGETQYF. The CDR3 DNA reads TGTGCCAGCAGCTTAACTGGCGGAGAGACCCAGTACTTC.

This clone showed up just once. V and J are TRBV5-1 and TRBJ2-7; 10 bases fit TRBD2. The V gene end was trimmed by 0 bases and the J gene end by 5 bases; junction bases not matched to a gene: 5. The germline V gene has CDR1 SGHRS and CDR2 YFSETQ. The CDR3 is 15 residues long. The CDR3 coding sequence is TGCGCCAGCAGCTTGGGAGCGGGAGGGGTGCACGAGCAGTACTTC. Translation gives CASSLGAGGVHEQYF.

This sequence joins TRBV7-6 and TRBJ1-1, with 7 positions matching TRBD1. The CDR3 totals 13 residues. The V gene's germline CDR1 is SGHVS and CDR2 FNYEAQ. With V trimmed by 5 bases and J by 6 bases, 6 bases remained unmatched. CDR3 bases: TGTGCCAGCAGCCCAACAGGGGTCTCTGAAGCTTTCTTT. It specifies CASSPTGVSEAFF.

This clone has a single count. This chain links TRBV5-1 with TRBJ2-2; TRBD1 matches at 8 bases. The trim removed 0 bases at V and 7 bases at J, leaving 8 bases unmatched. The germline V gene encodes CDR1 SGHRS and CDR2 YFSETQ. The CDR3 contains 16 residues. CDR3 coding DNA: TGCGCCAGCAGCTTGGCCCGGACAGGGCCAAACGGGGAGCTGTTTTTT. Translated: CASSLARTGPNGELFF. Complete variable domain (other parts from reference TRBV5-1 and TRBJ2-2): KAGVTQTPRYLIKTRGQQVTLSCSPISGHRSVSWYQQTPGQGLQFLFEYFSETQRNKGNFPGRFSGRQFSNSRSEMNVSTLELGDSALYLCASSLARTGPNGELFFGEGSRLTVL.

The chain has TRBV7-2 and TRBJ2-5; no reliable D call. The CDR3 covers 14 residues. Trimming removed 3 bases at V and 1 base at J, with 9 bases between. Germline V gene sequence: CDR1 SGHTA, CDR2 FQGNSA. The CDR3 region is CASSFIQIQETQYF. Here the CDR3 DNA reads TGTGCCAGCAGCTTTATACAGATCCAAGAGACCCAGTACTTC. Together with reference TRBV7-2 and TRBJ2-5, the CDR3 gives the full variable domain: GAGVSQSPSNKVTEKGKDVELRCDPISGHTALYWYRQSLGQGLEFLIYFQGNSAPDKSGLPSDRFSAERTGGSVSTLTIQRTQQEDSAVYLCASSFIQIQETQYFGPGTRLLVL.

The V gene is TRBV30, the J gene TRBJ1-1; 8 nucleotides agree with TRBD1. The junction had 6 bases not matched to a gene; V was cut back by 5 bases and J by 4 bases. The germline gives CDR1 GTSNPN, CDR2 SVGIG (reference sequence). The CDR3 has 13 amino acids. CDR3 amino acids: CAWGDRGPTEAFF. For the CDR3, the DNA is TGTGCCTGGGGAGACAGGGGTCCCACTGAAGCTTTCTTT.

The chain couples TRBV7-6 to TRBJ2-6, with D perhaps matching TRBD2 (5 bases). V was pared by 5 bases and J by 1 base, with 21 bases between. Germline CDR1 SGHVS, CDR2 FNYEAQ. The CDR3 runs to 19 residues. This CDR3 reads CASSQEEGFMDSGANVLTF. The CDR3, as DNA: TGTGCCAGCAGCCAGGAGGAAGGGTTTATGGATTCTGGGGCCAACGTCCTGACTTTC.

The chain carries TRBV10-1 and TRBJ1-6; maybe TRBD1 (6 bases). Germline CDR1 WNHNN, CDR2 SYGVQD (reference sequence). This CDR3 contains 14 residues. V was clipped by 2 bases and J by 9 bases, with 11 bases between them. CDR3 bases: TGCGCCAGCAGTGAGAGTCAGGGGAGTTCACCCCTCCACTTT. It translates to CASSESQGSSPLHF.

The V call is TRBV11-2, the J call TRBJ2-1; TRBD2 agrees at 12 bases. The CDR3 sequence is 17 residues long. In germline, CDR1 is SGHAT, CDR2 FQNNGV. Germline trimming cut 4 bases from V and 4 bases from J; bases unmatched to any gene: 8. DNA for the CDR3: TGTGCCAGCAGCTCCCCGACTAGCGGGGGCCCATACAATGAGCAGTTCTTC. Protein: CASSSPTSGGPYNEQFF.

The rearrangement joins TRBV7-9 to TRBJ2-7; TRBD2 might be the D (7 bases). Germline loops: CDR1 SEHNR, CDR2 FQNEAQ (reference sequence). CDR3 length: 14 residues. Trimming cost V 4 bases and J 2 bases, with 12 bases left between them. DNA of the CDR3: TGTGCCAGCAGCTGGGGGGGCTCAACCTACGAGCAGTACTTC. Residues: CASSWGGSTYEQYF. Drawing the rest from reference TRBV7-9 and TRBJ2-7, the complete variable domain is DTGVSQNPRHKITKRGQNVTFRCDPISEHNRLYWYRQTLGQGPEFLTYFQNEAQLEKSRLLSDRFSAERPKGSFSTLEIQRTEQGDSAMYLCASSWGGSTYEQYFGPGTRLTVT.

This chain links TRBV7-6 with TRBJ2-7; 7 bases line up with TRBD1. CDR1 is SGHVS, CDR2 FNYEAQ, per germline. V shed 5 bases and J 4 bases; nucleotides not matched to a gene: 11. The CDR3 consists of 15 residues. CDR3 in DNA: TGTGCCAGCAGCCCCTTGACAGGGCGCGGGTACGAGCAGTACTTC. Amino acid sequence: CASSPLTGRGYEQYF.

The chain couples TRBV4-2 to TRBJ2-5; 8 nucleotides line up with TRBD1. V shed 1 base and J 3 bases; nucleotides not matched to a gene: 4. Germline loops: CDR1 LGHNA, CDR2 YNFKEQ. The CDR3 loop spans 15 amino acids. This chain's CDR3 is CASSQGDRPEETQYF. The CDR3 bases are TGTGCCAGCAGCCAAGGGGACAGGCCTGAAGAGACCCAGTACTTC.

The count of this clone is one. The chain combines TRBV18 with TRBJ1-4; D is unclear. The CDR3 consists of 13 residues. V lost 0 bases and J 8 bases, leaving 7 bases between the germline ends. CDR1 is KGHSH and CDR2 is LQKENI in the germline V gene. The CDR3 is CASSPPVREKLFF. The DNA of the CDR3 is TGTGCCAGCTCACCACCGGTGAGGGAAAAACTGTTTTTT.

This chain joins TRBV6-1 and TRBJ2-7; D is unclear. The germline CDR1 and CDR2 sequences are MNHNS and SASEGT. Trimming took 6 bases from V and 1 from J, leaving 7 bases between them. This CDR3 is built from 12 residues. This CDR3 is CASRPGSYEQYF. The DNA for the CDR3 is TGTGCCAGCAGGCCCGGGTCCTACGAGCAGTACTTC.